The T cell receptor beta chain under discussion was sequenced for a study of T-cell memory formation after mild COVID-19. Germline lookup yields CDR1 DFQATT and CDR2 SNEGSKA (reference sequence). With V trimmed by 3 bases and J by 1 base, 8 bases remained unmatched. This CDR3 is 15 amino acids long. Using its own MiXCR run on the 5' RACE reads, TCRdb lists one record per CDR3 protein. The profile shows 550,000 to 650,000 distinct CDR3 sequences, roughly 17% of them singletons. Sequenced sample: PBMCs or a T cell subset sorted from them (not recorded which). The chain uses TRBV20-1 and TRBJ2-7; 8 nucleotides line up with TRBD1. The source of this sequence is an adult woman who had mild COVID-19 (a few samples of this study predate the infection). Cell type and time point are not known. CDR3 in DNA: TGCAGTGCTAGGACAGACAGGGGTGAGTCCTACGAGCAGTACTTC. Translated, it gives CSARTDRGESYEQYF.